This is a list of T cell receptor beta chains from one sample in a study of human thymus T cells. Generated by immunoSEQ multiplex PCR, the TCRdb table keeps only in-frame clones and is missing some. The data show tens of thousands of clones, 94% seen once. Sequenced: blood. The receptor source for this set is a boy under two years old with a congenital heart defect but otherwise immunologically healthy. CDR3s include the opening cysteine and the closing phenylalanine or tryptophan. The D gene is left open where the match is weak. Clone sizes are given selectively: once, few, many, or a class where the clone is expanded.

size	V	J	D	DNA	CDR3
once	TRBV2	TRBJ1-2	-	TGTGCCAGCAGTGAAGCGGGCCTCAGGTTCCCGGGGGGCTACACCTTC	CASSEAGLRFPGGYTF
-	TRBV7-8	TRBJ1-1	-	TGTGCCAGCAGCTTAGGGTTAAGGGGTAACACTGAAGCTTTCTTT	CASSLGLRGNTEAFF
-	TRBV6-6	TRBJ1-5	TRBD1	TGTGCCAGCAGTAAACAGGGGGAATATCAGCCCCAGCATTTT	CASSKQGEYQPQHF
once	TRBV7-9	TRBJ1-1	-	TGTGCCAGCAGCCCTAGGGGGGGAGAAGCTTTCTTT	CASSPRGGEAFF
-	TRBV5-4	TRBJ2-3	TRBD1	TGTGCCAGCAGCTCCAACAGGGGGTCCACAGATACGCAGTATTTT	CASSSNRGSTDTQYF
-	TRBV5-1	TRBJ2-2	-	TGCGCCAGCAGCTTAAGGGTCACCGGGGAGCTGTTTTTT	CASSLRVTGELFF
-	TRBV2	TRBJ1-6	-	TGTGCCAGCAGCCCAACAGGGTCCCATAATTCACCCCTCCACTTT	CASSPTGSHNSPLHF
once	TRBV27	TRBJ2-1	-	TGTGCCAGCAGTTTTAGGGGCTCCAATGAGCAGTTCTTC	CASSFRGSNEQFF
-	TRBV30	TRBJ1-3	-	TGTGCCTGGAGTCAAACCGGGGACTCCCTGGCTGGAAACACCATATATTTT	CAWSQTGDSLAGNTIYF
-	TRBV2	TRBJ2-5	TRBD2	TGTGCCAGCAGTGAAAGGACTAGCGGGGGGCTAAAGACCCAGTACTTC	CASSERTSGGLKTQYF
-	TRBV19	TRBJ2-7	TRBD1	TGTGCCAGTAGTTCGGGACAGGGGTCCTACGAGCAGTACTTC	CASSSGQGSYEQYF